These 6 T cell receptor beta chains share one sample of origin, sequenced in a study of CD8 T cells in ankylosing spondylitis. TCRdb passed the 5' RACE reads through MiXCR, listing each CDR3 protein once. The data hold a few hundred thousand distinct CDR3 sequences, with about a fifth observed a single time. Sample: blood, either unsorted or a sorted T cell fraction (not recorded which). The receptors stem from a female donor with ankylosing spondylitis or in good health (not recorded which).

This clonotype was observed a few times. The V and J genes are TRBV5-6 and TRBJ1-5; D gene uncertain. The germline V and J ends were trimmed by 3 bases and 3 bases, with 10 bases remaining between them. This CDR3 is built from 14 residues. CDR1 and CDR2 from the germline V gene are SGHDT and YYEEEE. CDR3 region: CASSSPRFNQPQHF. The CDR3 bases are TGTGCCAGCAGCTCCCCACGGTTCAATCAGCCCCAGCATTTT. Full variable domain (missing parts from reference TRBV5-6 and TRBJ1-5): DAGVTQSPTHLIKTRGQQVTLRCSPKSGHDTVSWYQQALGQGPQFIFQYYEEEERQRGNFPDRFSGHQFPNYSSELNVNALLLGDSALYLCASSSPRFNQPQHFGDGTRLSIL.

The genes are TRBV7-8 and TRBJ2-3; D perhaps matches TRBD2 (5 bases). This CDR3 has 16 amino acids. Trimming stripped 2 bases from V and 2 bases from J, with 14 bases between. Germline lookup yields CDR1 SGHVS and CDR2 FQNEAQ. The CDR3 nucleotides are TGTGCCAGCAGCTTAAAAGGGAGCATAACCACAGATACGCAGTATTTT. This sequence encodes CASSLKGSITTDTQYF.

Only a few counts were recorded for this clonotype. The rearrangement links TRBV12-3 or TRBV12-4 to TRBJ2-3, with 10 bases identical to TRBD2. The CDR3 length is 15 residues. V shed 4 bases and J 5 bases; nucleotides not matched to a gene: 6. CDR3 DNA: TGTGCCAGCAGTTCGGCTAGCGGGAGAGAAGATACGCAGTATTTT. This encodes CASSSASGREDTQYF.

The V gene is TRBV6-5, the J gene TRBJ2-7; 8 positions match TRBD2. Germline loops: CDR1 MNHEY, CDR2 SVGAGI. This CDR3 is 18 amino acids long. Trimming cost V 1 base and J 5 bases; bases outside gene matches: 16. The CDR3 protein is CASSYFPGASGSINEQYF. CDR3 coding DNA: TGTGCCAGCAGTTACTTCCCTGGGGCCAGCGGGAGTATCAACGAGCAGTACTTC.

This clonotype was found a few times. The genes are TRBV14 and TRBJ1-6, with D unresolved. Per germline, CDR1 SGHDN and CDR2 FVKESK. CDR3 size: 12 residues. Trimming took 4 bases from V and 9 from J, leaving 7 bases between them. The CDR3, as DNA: TGTGCCAGCAGCCTCGGTGGTTCACCCCTCCACTTT. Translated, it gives CASSLGGSPLHF.

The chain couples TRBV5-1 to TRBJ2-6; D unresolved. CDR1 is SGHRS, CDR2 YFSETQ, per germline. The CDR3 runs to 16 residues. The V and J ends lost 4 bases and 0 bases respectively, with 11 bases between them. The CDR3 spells CASSPRAASGANVLTF. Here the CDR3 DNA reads TGCGCCAGCAGCCCCCGGGCCGCCTCTGGGGCCAACGTCCTGACTTTC.